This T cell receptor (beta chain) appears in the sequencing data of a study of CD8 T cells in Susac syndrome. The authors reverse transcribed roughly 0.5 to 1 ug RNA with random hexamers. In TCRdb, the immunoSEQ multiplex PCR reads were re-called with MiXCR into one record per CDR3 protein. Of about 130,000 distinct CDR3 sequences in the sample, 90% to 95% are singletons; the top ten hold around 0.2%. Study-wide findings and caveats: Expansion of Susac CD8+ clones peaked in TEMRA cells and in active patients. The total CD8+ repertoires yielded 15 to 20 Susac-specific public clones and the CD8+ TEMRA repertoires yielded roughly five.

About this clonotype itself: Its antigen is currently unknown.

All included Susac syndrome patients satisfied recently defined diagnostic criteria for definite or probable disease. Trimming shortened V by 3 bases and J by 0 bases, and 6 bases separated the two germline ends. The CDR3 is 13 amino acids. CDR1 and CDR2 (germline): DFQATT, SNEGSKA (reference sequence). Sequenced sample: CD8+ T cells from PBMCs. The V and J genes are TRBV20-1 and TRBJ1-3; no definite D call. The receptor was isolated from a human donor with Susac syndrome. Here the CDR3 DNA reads TGCAGTGCTAGGAGTAGCTCTGGAAACACCATATATTTT. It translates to CSARSSSGNTIYF.